This entry features one T cell receptor beta chain sequence. The target of this receptor is not known. No clone much larger than this one lies a single base away; base qualities are absent. The method was RT-PCR. The sample was run on a NextSeq 550. TCRdb's own reprocessing of the public reads used fastp at Q25 and MiXCR and kept productive beta chains. Entries are consolidated by CDR3 protein sequence, retaining the most common genes and DNA. The sample records about 96,000 distinct CDR3 sequences, about 44% of which are singletons. The ten largest make up 50% to 75% of the sample. V is pruned by 6 bases and J by 6 bases, leaving 9 bases of the junction without a gene match. The CDR3 numbers 14 residues from cysteine through phenylalanine. Only the CDR3 part of the read is kept: 42 bases, read in frame from the first base. The germline V gene encodes CDR1 MDHEN and CDR2 SYDVKM. This sample is part of a study of patients and donors after allogeneic stem cell transplantation (dated by TCRdb to the early 2020s).

Sequenced: blood, either unsorted or a sorted T cell fraction (not recorded which). The chain employs TRBV28 and TRBJ1-2, and TRBD1 aligns with 8 junction nucleotides. This TCR came from a human donor who was either an allogeneic HSCT recipient or a stem cell or donor lymphocyte infusion donor (not recorded which). It is not recorded whose cells these are; they may come from a transplant donor. For the CDR3, the sequence is CASRESRGRHGYTF. The nucleotides are TGTGCCAGCAGGGAGAGCAGGGGGCGCCATGGCTACACCTTC.